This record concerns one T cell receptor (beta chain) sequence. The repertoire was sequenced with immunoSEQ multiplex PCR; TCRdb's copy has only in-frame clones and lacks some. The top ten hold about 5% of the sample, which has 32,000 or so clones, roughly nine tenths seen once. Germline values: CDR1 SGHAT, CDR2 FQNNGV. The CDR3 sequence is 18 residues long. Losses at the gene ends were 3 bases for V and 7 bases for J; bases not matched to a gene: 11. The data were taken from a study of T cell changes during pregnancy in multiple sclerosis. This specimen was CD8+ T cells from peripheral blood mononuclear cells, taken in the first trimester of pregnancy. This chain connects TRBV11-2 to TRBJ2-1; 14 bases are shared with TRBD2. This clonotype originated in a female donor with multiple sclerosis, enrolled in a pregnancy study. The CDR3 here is CASSLTSGRGPPGNEQFF. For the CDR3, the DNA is TGTGCCAGCAGCTTGACTAGCGGGAGGGGTCCCCCTGGGAATGAGCAGTTCTTC.